One T cell receptor beta chain is described in this entry. Its antigen is unidentified. The entry originates in a study of Ad26.COV2.S vaccination and SARS-CoV-2 variants. General study findings and limits: Overall T cell responses may have been underestimated by the analyses of TCR breadth and depth. CD8+ and CD4+ T cells specific for spike reportedly responded with substantial breadth after vaccination.

Per germline, CDR1 SGHRS and CDR2 YFSETQ. The CDR3 totals 17 residues. V was shortened by 0 bases and J by 0 bases, with 14 bases between the two germline ends. Only in-frame clones appear in the TCRdb table, and some are missing; sequencing was by immunoSEQ multiplex PCR. The table lists roughly 100,000 clones, 80% of them singletons. The rearrangement links TRBV5-1 to TRBJ2-3; D not resolved. The sequences come from peripheral blood, collected after recovery from COVID-19. The TCR was taken from a human donor who had recovered from COVID-19. In nucleotides, the CDR3 is TGCGCCAGCAGCTTGGGATCTAGGGCCTCTAGCACAGATACGCAGTATTTT. This sequence encodes CASSLGSRASSTDTQYF. The variable domain in full, with the rest retrieved from reference TRBV5-1 and TRBJ2-3, is KAGVTQTPRYLIKTRGQQVTLSCSPISGHRSVSWYQQTPGQGLQFLFEYFSETQRNKGNFPGRFSGRQFSNSRSEMNVSTLELGDSALYLCASSLGSRASSTDTQYFGPGTRLTVL.